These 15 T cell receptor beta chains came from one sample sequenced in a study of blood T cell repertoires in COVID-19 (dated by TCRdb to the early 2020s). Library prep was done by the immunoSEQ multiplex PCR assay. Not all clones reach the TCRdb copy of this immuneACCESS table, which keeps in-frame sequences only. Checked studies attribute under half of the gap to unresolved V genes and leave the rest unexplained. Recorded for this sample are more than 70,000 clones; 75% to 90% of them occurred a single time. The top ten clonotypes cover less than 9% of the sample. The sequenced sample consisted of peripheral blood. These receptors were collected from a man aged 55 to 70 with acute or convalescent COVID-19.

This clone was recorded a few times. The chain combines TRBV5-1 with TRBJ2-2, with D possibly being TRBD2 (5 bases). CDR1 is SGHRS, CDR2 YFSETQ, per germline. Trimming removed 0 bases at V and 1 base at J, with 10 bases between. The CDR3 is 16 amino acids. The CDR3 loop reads CASSLGFRGNTGELFF. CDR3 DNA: TGCGCCAGCAGCTTGGGATTTCGGGGGAACACCGGGGAGCTGTTTTTT.

CDR3 nucleotide sequence: TGTGCCAGCAGCAAAGGAGTGATAGGCTACACCTTC. It is translated as CASSKGVIGYTF. The chain is built from TRBV21-1 and TRBJ1-2. TRBV21-1 is a pseudogene locus. The CDR3 is 12 amino acids.

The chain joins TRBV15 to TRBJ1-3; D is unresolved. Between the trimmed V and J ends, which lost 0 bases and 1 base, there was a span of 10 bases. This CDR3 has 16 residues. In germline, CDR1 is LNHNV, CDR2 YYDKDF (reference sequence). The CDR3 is CATSRDVGSSGNTIYF. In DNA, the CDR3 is TGTGCCACCAGCAGAGATGTAGGGAGTTCTGGAAACACCATATATTTT.

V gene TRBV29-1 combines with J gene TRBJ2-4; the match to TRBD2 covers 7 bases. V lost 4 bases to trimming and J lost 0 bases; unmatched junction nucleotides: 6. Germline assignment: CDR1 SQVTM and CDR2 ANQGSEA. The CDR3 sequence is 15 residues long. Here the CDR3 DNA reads TGCAGCGTTGGGGGGACTACGAGAGCCAAAAACATTCAGTACTTC. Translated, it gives CSVGGTTRAKNIQYF.

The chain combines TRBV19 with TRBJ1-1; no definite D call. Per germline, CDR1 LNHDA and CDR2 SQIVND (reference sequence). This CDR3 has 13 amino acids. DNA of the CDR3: TGTGCTCGACCTGGCTCGGGGAACACTGAAGCTTTCTTT. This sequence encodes CARPGSGNTEAFF.

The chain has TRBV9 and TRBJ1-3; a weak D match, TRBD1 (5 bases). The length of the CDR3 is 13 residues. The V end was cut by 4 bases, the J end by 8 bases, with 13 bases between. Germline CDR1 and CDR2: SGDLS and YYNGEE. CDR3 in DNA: TGTGCCAGCAGCAAGGGACCGGGAGACACCATATATTTT. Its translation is CASSKGPGDTIYF. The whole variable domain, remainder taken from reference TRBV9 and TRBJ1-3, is DSGVTQTPKHLITATGQRVTLRCSPRSGDLSVYWYQQSLDQGLQFLIQYYNGEERAKGNILERFSAQQFPDLHSELNLSSLELGDSALYFCASSKGPGDTIYFGEGSWLTVV.

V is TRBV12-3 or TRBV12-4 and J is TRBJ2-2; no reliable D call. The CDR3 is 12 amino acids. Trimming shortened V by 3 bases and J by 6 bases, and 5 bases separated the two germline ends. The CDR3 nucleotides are TGTGCCAGCAGTTTGGGCGCCGGGGAGCTGTTTTTT. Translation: CASSLGAGELFF.

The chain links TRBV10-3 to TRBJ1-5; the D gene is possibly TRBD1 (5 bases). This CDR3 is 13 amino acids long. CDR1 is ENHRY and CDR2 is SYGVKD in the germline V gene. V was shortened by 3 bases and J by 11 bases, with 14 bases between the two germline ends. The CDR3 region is CAISEFQGQSQHF. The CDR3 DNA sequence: TGTGCCATCAGTGAATTCCAGGGCCAATCCCAGCATTTT.

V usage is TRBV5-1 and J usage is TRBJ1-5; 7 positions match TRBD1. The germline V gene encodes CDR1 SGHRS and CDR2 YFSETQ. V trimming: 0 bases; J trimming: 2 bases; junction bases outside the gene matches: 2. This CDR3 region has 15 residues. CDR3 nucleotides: TGCGCCAGCAGCTTGGATACAGGGGGCAATCAGCCCCAGCATTTT. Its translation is CASSLDTGGNQPQHF.

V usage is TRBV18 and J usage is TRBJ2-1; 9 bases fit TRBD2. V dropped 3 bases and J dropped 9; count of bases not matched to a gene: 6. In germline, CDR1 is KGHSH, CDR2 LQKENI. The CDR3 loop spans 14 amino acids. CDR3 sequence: CASSPAGGQSEQFF. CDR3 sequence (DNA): TGTGCCAGCTCACCTGCGGGGGGGCAGAGTGAGCAGTTCTTC.

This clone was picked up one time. The DNA of the CDR3 is TGCGCCAGCGGTCCCGAGGGAGTAGGTTCAGATACGCAGTATTTT. As protein: CASGPEGVGSDTQYF. V gene TRBV5-1 combines with J gene TRBJ2-3; tentative D call: TRBD2 (5 bases). Trimming shortened V by 7 bases and J by 4 bases, and 19 bases separated the two germline ends. The germline CDR1 and CDR2 sequences are SGHRS and YFSETQ. This CDR3 has 15 amino acids.

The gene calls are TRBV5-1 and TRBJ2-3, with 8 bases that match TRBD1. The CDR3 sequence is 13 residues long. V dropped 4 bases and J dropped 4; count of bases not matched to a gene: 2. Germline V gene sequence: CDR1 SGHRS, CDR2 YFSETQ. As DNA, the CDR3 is TGCGCCAGCAGCCCAGGGGGCCCAGATACGCAGTATTTT. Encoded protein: CASSPGGPDTQYF. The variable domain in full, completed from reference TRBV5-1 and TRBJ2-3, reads KAGVTQTPRYLIKTRGQQVTLSCSPISGHRSVSWYQQTPGQGLQFLFEYFSETQRNKGNFPGRFSGRQFSNSRSEMNVSTLELGDSALYLCASSPGGPDTQYFGPGTRLTVL.

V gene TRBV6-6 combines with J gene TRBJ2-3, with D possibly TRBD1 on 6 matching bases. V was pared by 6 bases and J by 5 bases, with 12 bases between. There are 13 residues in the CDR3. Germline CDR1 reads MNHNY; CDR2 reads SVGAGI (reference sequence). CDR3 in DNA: TGTGCCAGCAGGCAAGGGGGACGAGATACGCAGTATTTT. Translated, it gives CASRQGGRDTQYF.

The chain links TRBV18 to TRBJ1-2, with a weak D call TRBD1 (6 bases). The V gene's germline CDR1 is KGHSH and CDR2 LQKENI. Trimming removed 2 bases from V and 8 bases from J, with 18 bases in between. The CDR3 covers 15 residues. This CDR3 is CASSPDAGAMIGYTF. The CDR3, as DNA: TGTGCCAGCTCACCAGATGCAGGGGCGATGATCGGCTACACCTTC.

The CDR3, as DNA: TGTGCCAGTAGTATATCGACAGGGGGCGCCTACGAGCAGTACTTC. Protein product: CASSISTGGAYEQYF. This chain links TRBV19 with TRBJ2-7; 10 bases map to TRBD1. The CDR3 runs to 15 residues. The trim removed 2 bases at V and 2 bases at J, leaving 3 bases unmatched. Per the germline V gene, CDR1 is LNHDA and CDR2 is SQIVND (reference sequence). Using reference TRBV19 and TRBJ2-7 for the parts outside the CDR3, the full variable domain is DGGITQSPKYLFRKEGQNVTLSCEQNLNHDAMYWYRQDPGQGLRLIYYSQIVNDFQKGDIAEGYSVSREKKESFPLTVTSAQKNPTAFYLCASSISTGGAYEQYFGPGTRLTVT.